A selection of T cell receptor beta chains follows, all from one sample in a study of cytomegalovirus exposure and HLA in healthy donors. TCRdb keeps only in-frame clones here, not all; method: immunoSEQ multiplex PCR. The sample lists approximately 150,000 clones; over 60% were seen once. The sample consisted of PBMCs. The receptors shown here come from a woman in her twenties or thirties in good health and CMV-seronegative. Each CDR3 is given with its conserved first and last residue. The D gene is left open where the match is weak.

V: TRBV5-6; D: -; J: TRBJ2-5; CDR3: CASSLVPGVGETQYF
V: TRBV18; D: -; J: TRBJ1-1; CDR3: CASSLHSNTEAFF
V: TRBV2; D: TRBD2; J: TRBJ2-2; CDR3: CASTKLAPNTGELFF
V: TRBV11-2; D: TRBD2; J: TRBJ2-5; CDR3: CASSAPGLAGQETQYF
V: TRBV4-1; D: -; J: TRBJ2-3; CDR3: CASSPLGQLSTDTQYF
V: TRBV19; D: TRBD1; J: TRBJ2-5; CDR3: CASSMTGEQTQYF
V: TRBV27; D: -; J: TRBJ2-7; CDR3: CASSPKTRIYEQYF
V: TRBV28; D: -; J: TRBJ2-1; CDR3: CASTEYSYNEQFF
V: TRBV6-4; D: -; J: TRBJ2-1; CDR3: CASSSGAYNEQFF
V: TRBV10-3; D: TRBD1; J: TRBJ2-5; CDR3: CAISGSTGGLETQYF
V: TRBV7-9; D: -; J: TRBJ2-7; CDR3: CASSGEAAHEQYF
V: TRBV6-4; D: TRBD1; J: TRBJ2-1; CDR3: CASGTGIVQFF
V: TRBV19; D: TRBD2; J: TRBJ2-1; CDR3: CASSLKGLGDNEQFF
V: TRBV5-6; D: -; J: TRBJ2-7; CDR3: CASSLTGRASYEQYF
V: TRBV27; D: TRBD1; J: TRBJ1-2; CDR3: CASSAAGTGVDGYTF
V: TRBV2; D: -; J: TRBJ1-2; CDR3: CASTKNSGNYGYTF
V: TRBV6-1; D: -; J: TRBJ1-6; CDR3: CASRGLGFNSPLHF
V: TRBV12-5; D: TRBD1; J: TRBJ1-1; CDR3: CASGLSRSPRQGFDTEAFF
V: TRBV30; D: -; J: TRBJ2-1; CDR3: CACLGPSLNEQFF
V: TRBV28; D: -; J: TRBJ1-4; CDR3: CASSGGANEKLFF
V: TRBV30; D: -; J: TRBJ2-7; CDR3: CAWTGGSWGEQYF
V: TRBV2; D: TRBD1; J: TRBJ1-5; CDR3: CASRERTGSNQPQHF
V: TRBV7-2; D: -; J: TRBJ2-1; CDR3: CASSSTRKRFF
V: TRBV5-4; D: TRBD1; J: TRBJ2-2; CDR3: CASSHPDRGVGELFF
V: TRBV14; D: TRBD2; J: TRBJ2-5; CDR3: CASSAGASGETQYF
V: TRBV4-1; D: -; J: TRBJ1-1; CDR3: CASSQGANTEAFF
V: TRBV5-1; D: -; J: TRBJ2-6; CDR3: CASRNTGSGANVLTF
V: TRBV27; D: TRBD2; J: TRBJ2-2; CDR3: CASGRGGFSGELFF
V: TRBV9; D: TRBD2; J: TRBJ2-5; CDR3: CASSVQPWTSGRIQETQYF
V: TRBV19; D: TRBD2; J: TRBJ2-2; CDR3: CASSIRTSGSRGGELFF
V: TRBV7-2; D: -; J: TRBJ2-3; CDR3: CASSSLQNTDTQYF